This TCR beta chain was profiled in a study of T cells in Graves' hyperthyroidism and ophthalmopathy. Study-level information: Peripheral blood was obtained at initial diagnosis, preceding any treatment.

A few counts support this clonotype. The antigen is unknown. It was RNA transcripts that yielded the amplified TCR beta CDR3 regions. First-round RT-PCR targeting the TCR CDR3 was performed with the HTBI primer set. In TCRdb, the multiplex PCR reads were re-called with MiXCR into one record per CDR3 protein. The data contain about half a million distinct CDR3 sequences, 15% to 20% of them singletons. Germline CDR1 is MDHEN and CDR2 is SYDVKM. The CDR3 sequence is 15 residues long. Germline trimming cut 3 bases from V and 6 bases from J; bases unmatched to any gene: 5. At least 3 on the Clinical Activity Score was recorded for ophthalmopathy patients, who also had NOSPECS grade at least 4 and duration under 3 months. General observations from the study: Within blood appeared most thyroid clonotypes that had expanded above 0.001. A median around 6 months before onset, the model predicted ophthalmopathy.

The origin of this receptor is a man aged 35 to 55 with Graves' ophthalmopathy. Sequencing used blood. The V and J genes are TRBV28 and TRBJ1-4, with 9 nucleotides matching TRBD1. CDR3 loop: CASSFSGQGYEKLFF. CDR3 bases: TGTGCCAGCAGTTTCAGTGGACAGGGGTATGAAAAACTGTTTTTT.